This T cell receptor beta chain is from a study of radiation and T cells in renal cell carcinoma. Stated time point: baseline pretreatment blood. Treatment here: 15 Gy SBRT to primary tumor, nephrectomy 4 weeks later. The J segment lost 7 bases and the V segment lost 7 bases, leaving 7 bases of the junction unmatched. Germline CDR1 SGHTA, CDR2 FQGNSA. The CDR3 is 13 residues long. Data came from immunoSEQ multiplex PCR; TCRdb stores just in-frame clones and leaves some out. The table includes about 130,000 clones, nearly 90% detected once. The specimen was blood, collected from a patient whose treatment included radiotherapy and nephrectomy. The chain couples TRBV7-2 to TRBJ1-3, with TRBD1 identical over 7 bases. The TCR was taken from a woman aged 50 to 60 with renal cell carcinoma. The CDR3 loop is CASTRKGANTIYF. The CDR3 region has the DNA TGTGCCAGCACCCGGAAGGGGGCGAACACCATATATTTT.